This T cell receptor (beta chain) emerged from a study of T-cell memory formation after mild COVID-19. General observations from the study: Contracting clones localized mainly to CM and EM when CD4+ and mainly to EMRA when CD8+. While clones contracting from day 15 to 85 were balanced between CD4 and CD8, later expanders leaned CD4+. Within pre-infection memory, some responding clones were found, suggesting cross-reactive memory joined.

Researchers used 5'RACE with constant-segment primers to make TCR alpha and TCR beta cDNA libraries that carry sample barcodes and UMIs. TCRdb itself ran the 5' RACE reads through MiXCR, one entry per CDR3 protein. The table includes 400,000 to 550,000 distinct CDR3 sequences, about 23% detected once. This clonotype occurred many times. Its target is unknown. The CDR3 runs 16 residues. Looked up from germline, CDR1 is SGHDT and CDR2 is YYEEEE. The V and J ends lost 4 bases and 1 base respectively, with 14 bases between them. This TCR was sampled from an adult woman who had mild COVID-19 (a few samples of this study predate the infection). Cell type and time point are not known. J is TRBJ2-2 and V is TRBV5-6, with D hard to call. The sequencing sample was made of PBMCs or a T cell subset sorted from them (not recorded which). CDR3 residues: CASSGDIAWNTGELFF. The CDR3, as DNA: TGTGCCAGCAGCGGTGACATCGCCTGGAACACCGGGGAGCTGTTTTTT.